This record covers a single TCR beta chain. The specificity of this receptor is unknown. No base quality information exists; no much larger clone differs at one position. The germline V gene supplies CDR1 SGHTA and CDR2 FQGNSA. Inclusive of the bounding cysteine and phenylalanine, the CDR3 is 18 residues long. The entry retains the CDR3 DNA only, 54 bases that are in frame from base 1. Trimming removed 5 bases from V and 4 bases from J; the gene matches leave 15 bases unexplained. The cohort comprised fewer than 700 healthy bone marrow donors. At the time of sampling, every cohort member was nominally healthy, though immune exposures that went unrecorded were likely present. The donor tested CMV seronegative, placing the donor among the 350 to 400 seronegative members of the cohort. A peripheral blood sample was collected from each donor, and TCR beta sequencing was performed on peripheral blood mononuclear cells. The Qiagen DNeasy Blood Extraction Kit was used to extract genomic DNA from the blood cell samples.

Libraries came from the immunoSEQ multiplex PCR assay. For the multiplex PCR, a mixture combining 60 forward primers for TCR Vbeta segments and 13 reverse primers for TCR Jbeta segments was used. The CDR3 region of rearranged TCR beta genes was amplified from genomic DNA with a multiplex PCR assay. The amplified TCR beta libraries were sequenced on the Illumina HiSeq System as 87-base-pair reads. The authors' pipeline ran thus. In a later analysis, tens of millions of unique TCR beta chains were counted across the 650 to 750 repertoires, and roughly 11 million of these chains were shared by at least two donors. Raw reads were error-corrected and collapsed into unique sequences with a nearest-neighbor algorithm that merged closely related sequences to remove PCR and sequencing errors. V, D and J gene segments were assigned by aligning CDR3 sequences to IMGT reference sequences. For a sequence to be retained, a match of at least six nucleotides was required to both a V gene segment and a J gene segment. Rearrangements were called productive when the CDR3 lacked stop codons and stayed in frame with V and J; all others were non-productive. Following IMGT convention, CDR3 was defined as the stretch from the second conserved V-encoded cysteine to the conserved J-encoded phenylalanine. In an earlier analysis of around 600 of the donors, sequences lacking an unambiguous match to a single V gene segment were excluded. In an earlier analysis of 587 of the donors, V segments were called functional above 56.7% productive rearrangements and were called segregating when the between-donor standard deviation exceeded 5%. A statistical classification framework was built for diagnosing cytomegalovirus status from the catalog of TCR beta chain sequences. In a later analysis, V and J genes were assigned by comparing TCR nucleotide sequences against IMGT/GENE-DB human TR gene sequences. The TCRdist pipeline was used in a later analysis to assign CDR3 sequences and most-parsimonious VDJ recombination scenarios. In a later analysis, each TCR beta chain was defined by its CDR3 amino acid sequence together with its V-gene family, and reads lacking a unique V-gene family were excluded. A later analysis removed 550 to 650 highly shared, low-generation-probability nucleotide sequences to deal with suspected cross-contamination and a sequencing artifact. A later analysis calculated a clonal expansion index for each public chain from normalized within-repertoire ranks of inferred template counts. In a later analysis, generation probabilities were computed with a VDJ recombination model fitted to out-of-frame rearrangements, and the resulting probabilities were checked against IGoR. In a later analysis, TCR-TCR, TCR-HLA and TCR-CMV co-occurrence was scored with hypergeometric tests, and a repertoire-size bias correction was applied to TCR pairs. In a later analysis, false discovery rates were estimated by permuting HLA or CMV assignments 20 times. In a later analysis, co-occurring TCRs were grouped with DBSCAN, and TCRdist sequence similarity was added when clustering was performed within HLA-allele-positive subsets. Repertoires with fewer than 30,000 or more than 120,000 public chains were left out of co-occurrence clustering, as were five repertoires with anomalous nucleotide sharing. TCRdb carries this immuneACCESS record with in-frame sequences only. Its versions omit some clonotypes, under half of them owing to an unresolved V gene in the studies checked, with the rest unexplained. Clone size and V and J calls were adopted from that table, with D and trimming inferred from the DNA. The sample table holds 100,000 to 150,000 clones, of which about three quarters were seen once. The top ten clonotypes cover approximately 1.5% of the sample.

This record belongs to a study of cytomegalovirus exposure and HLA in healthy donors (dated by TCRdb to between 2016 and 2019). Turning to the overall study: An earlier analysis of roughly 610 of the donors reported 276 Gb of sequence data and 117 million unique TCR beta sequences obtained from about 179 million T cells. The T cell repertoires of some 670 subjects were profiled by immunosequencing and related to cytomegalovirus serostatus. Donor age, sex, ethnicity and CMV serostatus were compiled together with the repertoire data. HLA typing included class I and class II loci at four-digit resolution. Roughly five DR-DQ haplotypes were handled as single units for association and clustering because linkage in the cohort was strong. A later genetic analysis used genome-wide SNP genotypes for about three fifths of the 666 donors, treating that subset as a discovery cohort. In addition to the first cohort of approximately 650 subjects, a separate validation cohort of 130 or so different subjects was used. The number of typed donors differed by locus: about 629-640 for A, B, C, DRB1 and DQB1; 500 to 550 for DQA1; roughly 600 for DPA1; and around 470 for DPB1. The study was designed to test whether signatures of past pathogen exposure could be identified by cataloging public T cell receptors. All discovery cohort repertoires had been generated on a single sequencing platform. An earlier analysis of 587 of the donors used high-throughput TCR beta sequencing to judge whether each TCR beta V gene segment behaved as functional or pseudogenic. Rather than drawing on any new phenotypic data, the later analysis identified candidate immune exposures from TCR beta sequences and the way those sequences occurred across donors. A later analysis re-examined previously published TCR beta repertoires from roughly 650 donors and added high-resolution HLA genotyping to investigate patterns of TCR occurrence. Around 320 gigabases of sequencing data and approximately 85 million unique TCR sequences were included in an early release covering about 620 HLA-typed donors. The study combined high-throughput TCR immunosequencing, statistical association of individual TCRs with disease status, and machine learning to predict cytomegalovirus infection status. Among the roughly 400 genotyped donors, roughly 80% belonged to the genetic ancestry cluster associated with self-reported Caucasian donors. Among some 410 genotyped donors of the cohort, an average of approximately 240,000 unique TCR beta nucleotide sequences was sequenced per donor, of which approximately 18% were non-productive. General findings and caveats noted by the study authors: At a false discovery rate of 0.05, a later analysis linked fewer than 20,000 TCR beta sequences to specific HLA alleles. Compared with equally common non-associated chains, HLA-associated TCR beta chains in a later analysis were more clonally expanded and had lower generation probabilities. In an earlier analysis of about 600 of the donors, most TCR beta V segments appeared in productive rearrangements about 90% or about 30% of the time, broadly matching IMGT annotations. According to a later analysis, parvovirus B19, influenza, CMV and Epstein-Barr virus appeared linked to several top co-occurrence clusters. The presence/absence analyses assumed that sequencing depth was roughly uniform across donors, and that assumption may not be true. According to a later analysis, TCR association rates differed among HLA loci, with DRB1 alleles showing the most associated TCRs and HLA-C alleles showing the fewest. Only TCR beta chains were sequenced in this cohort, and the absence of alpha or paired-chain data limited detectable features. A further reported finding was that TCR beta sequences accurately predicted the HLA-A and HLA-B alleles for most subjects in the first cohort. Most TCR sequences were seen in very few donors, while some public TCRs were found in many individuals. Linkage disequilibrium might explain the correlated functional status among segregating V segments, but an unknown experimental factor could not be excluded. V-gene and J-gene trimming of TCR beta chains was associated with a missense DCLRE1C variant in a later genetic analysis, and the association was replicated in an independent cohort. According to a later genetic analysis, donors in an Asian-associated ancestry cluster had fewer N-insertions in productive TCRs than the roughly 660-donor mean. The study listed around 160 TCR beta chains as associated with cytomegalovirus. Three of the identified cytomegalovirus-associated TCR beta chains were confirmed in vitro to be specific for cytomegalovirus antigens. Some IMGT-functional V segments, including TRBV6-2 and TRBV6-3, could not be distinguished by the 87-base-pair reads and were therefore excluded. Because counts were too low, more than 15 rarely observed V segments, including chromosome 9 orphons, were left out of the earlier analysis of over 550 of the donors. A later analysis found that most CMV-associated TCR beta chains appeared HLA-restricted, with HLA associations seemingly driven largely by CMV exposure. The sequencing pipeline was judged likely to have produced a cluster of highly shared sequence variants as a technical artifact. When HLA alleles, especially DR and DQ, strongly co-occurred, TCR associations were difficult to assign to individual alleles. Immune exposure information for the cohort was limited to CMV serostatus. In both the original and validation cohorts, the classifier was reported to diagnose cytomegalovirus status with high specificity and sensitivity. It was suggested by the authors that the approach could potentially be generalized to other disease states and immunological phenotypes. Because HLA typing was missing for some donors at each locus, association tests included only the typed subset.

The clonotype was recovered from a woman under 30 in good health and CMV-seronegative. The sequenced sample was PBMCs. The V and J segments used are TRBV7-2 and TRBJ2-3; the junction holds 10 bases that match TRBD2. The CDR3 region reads CASSPSGWLAGASDTQYF. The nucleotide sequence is TGTGCCAGCAGCCCCAGTGGGTGGCTAGCGGGAGCCTCAGATACGCAGTATTTT.